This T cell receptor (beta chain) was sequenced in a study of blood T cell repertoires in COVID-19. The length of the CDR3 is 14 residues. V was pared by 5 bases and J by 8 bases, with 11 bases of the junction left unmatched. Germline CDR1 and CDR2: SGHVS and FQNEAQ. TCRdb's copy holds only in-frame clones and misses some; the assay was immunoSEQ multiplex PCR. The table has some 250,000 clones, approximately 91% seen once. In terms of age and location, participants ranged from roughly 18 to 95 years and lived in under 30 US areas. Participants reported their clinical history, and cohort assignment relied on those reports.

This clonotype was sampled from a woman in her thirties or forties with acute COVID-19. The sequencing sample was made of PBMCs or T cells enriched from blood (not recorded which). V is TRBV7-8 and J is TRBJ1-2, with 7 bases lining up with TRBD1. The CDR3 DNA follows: TGTGCCAGCAGCAACAGACAGGGTCTTGACGGCTACACCTTC. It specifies CASSNRQGLDGYTF. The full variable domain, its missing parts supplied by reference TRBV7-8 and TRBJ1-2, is GAGVSQSPRYKVAKRGQDVALRCDPISGHVSLFWYQQALGQGPEFLTYFQNEAQLDKSGLPSDRFFAERPEGSVSTLKIQRTQQEDSAVYLCASSNRQGLDGYTFGSGTRLTVV.